The sequence of this T cell receptor beta chain was determined in a study of blood T cell repertoires in COVID-19. V lost 6 bases and J lost 5, with 6 bases in between. Germline CDR1 and CDR2: DFQATT and SNEGSKA (reference sequence). The CDR3 loop spans 10 amino acids. Method: immunoSEQ multiplex PCR; TCRdb's copy keeps in-frame clones and lacks some. The sample yields 25,000 to 35,000 clones, 75% to 95% seen once. Specimen: peripheral blood. The chain has TRBV20-1 and TRBJ2-3; D is uncertain. The receptor comes from a human donor with active COVID-19. The donor label of this sample is uncertain. The CDR3 loop reads CSANVDTQYF. CDR3 DNA sequence: TGCAGTGCCAATGTAGATACGCAGTATTTT.